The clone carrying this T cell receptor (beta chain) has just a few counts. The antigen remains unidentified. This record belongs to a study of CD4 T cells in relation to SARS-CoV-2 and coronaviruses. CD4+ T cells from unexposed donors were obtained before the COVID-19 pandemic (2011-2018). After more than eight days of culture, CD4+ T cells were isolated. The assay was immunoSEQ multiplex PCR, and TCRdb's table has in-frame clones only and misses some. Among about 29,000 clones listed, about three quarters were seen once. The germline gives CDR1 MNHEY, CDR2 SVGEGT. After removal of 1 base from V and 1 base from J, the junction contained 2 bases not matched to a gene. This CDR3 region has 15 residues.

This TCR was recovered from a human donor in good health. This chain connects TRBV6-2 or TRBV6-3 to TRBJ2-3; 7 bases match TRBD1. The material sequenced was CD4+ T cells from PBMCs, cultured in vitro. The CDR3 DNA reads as TGTGCCAGCAGTTACTGGGACAGCCGCACAGATACGCAGTATTTT. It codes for CASSYWDSRTDTQYF.